The 2 T cell receptor beta chains below were found in one sample sequenced in a study of CXCR3-negative and CXCR3-positive naive CD8 T cells. Study-level results: Relative to CXCR3-negative naive cells, CXCR3-positive naive cells had more hydrophobic TRB CDR3s.

For these receptors, no antigen is known. Libraries of TRB cDNA were made by 5' RACE and carried UMIs. TCRdb re-called the 5' RACE reads and shows each CDR3 protein once, DNA omitted. Its table records around 61,000 distinct CDR3 sequences. Sequencing used naive CXCR3+ CD8+ T cells from blood. Indicated subset: CD45RO-CCR7+CD27+CD95- naive CD8+ T cells expressing CXCR3 (TNR3+). The receptor source for this set is a human donor in good health. Some clones in this sample may be carry-over from other donors' samples.

The rearrangement links TRBV5-1 to TRBJ2-1; there is no DNA to check the TCRdb D call of TRBD1. This CDR3 spans 12 amino acids. From germline, CDR1 is SGHRS and CDR2 YFSETQ. The CDR3 spells CASTGGSNEQFF. Based on the CDR3 plus reference TRBV5-1 and TRBJ2-1, the full variable domain is KAGVTQTPRYLIKTRGQQVTLSCSPISGHRSVSWYQQTPGQGLQFLFEYFSETQRNKGNFPGRFSGRQFSNSRSEMNVSTLELGDSALYLCASTGGSNEQFFGPGTRLTVL.

J is TRBJ2-1 and V is TRBV4-3; TCRdb's D call of TRBD2 is untestable without DNA. The CDR3 extends over 16 amino acids. The V gene's germline CDR1 is LGHNA and CDR2 YSLEER. The CDR3 reads CASSQTTSGGAHEQFF.